The T cell receptor (beta chain) described here comes from a study of cytomegalovirus exposure and HLA in healthy donors. Repertoires were generated with immunoSEQ multiplex PCR, while TCRdb's copy carries only in-frame clones and drops some. The table has fewer than 200,000 clones, 75% to 90% seen once. This clone was counted ten times or more. The antigen is unknown. Study results and caveats: In vitro assays verified that a few CMV-associated chains recognized CMV antigens specifically. Across donors, most TCRs were seen rarely, yet some public ones were widespread.

Trimming cost V 0 bases and J 1 base, with 6 bases left between them. The CDR3 consists of 15 residues. Germline V gene lookup returns CDR1 MNHEY and CDR2 SVGAGI. The sequence was obtained from a woman between 18 and 29 years old in good health and CMV-seronegative. Sequencing input: PBMCs. The chain is built from TRBV6-5 and TRBJ2-2; D may be TRBD1 (6 bases). The CDR3 is CASSYSGQNTGELFF. CDR3 nucleotide sequence: TGTGCCAGCAGTTACTCGGGACAGAACACCGGGGAGCTGTTTTTT.